Each of the 5 T cell receptor beta chains below was sequenced from the same sample in a study of blood T cell repertoires in COVID-19. TCRdb's table, derived via immunoSEQ multiplex PCR, lists solely in-frame clones and lacks some. The sample gives roughly 120,000 clones, about nine tenths of which show up once; over 3.5% is in the top ten. The sample taken for sequencing was peripheral blood. The receptors were gathered from a man aged 50-59 years with active COVID-19.

The chain joins TRBV7-9 to TRBJ2-3; tentatively, D is TRBD1 (5 bases). Germline V lookup: CDR1 SEHNR, CDR2 FQNEAQ (reference sequence). V was trimmed by 3 bases and J by 4 bases, leaving 11 bases between them. CDR3 size: 14 residues. This chain's CDR3 is CASSFRVGADTQYF. The CDR3 DNA follows: TGTGCCAGCAGCTTCCGTGTAGGGGCAGATACGCAGTATTTT.

This clone was seen a single time. The genes are TRBV27 and TRBJ1-6, with TRBD1 matching 9 bases. V gave up 5 bases and J gave up 11 bases; unmatched junction bases: 7. Germline loops: CDR1 MNHEY, CDR2 SMNVEV (reference sequence). This CDR3 is built from 14 residues. In nucleotides, the CDR3 is TGTGCCAGCAGTCCGCGGGACAGGGATACACCCCTCCACTTT. The encoded protein is CASSPRDRDTPLHF.

V is TRBV5-1 and J is TRBJ2-1, with 13 bases that match TRBD2. This CDR3 is 14 amino acids long. V lost 6 bases and J lost 9; bases outside the gene matches: 6. From germline, CDR1 is SGHRS and CDR2 YFSETQ. The CDR3 sequence: CASTGGLAGVEQFF. DNA of the CDR3: TGCGCCAGCACCGGAGGACTAGCGGGGGTTGAGCAGTTCTTC.

The chain employs TRBV6-5 and TRBJ1-5; unclear D gene. CDR1 and CDR2 (germline): MNHEY, SVGAGI. The CDR3 consists of 14 residues. V lost 2 bases, J lost 4 bases, and 9 bases lay in between. In nucleotides, the CDR3 is TGTGCCAGCAGTTACGGGCAGGATAATCAGCCCCAGCATTTT. Encoded protein: CASSYGQDNQPQHF.

The chain employs TRBV5-6 and TRBJ2-1; 9 nucleotides agree with TRBD2. This CDR3 contains 15 residues. V lost 4 bases to trimming and J lost 5 bases; unmatched junction nucleotides: 7. Germline CDR1 and CDR2: SGHDT and YYEEEE. CDR3 region: CASSPLGLANNEQFF. Written as DNA, the CDR3 is TGTGCCAGCAGCCCTCTGGGACTAGCCAACAATGAGCAGTTCTTC.